The 18 T cell receptor beta chains below were found in one sample sequenced in a study of control samples from healthy donors and cancer patients. Clones were sequenced by immunoSEQ multiplex PCR, and TCRdb holds only the in-frame ones, with some missing. The sample lists fewer than 200,000 clones; around 90% were seen once. Sequencing used blood. The receptors come from a woman in her twenties or thirties in good health.

V and J are TRBV6-4 and TRBJ2-1; possible D gene TRBD1, 6 bases. V was pared by 7 bases and J by 0 bases, with 16 bases between. CDR1 is MRHNA, CDR2 SNTAGT, per germline. The CDR3 totals 16 residues. CDR3 sequence: CASNPRTGSSYNEQFF. The CDR3 bases are TGTGCCAGCAACCCACGAACAGGGAGCTCCTACAATGAGCAGTTCTTC.

V and J are TRBV30 and TRBJ1-2, with 7 bases that match TRBD1. Germline V gene lookup returns CDR1 GTSNPN and CDR2 SVGIG (reference sequence). The CDR3 loop spans 14 amino acids. V lost 2 bases, J lost 3 bases, and 6 bases stayed unmatched. The CDR3 reads CAWSRGGADYGYTF. The CDR3 DNA sequence: TGTGCCTGGAGTAGAGGGGGCGCGGACTATGGCTACACCTTC.

This chain connects TRBV6-5 to TRBJ1-4; D is uncertain. The CDR3 is 14 amino acids. The germline gives CDR1 MNHEY, CDR2 SVGAGI. Trimming took off 4 bases at V and 11 bases at J, with 17 bases between the two ends. The CDR3 bases are TGTGCCAGCAGTTCAAGCATAACGTCGCTCAAACTGTTTTTT. It specifies CASSSSITSLKLFF.

The chain carries TRBV6-5 and TRBJ1-4, with D tentatively TRBD1 (5 bases). There are 14 residues in the CDR3. Looked up from germline, CDR1 is MNHEY and CDR2 is SVGAGI. Deletions cut 2 bases from V and 8 bases from J, with 12 bases between. CDR3 sequence reads: CASSYRQGLEKLFF. CDR3 DNA: TGTGCCAGCAGTTACAGGCAGGGTCTCGAAAAACTGTTTTTT.

The gene calls are TRBV27 and TRBJ1-1; no clear D gene. Deletions cut 7 bases from V and 1 base from J, with 16 bases between. This CDR3 has 15 residues. The germline gives CDR1 MNHEY, CDR2 SMNVEV (reference sequence). This chain's CDR3 is CASIRLALRNTEAFF. The DNA for the CDR3 is TGTGCCAGCATCCGCTTGGCCCTCCGGAACACTGAAGCTTTCTTT.

V gene TRBV5-4 combines with J gene TRBJ2-1; unclear D gene. Germline V CDR1 and CDR2: SGHNT, YYREEE (reference sequence). V was pared by 0 bases and J by 3 bases, with 10 bases between. This CDR3 has 15 residues. The chain's CDR3 is CASSLESGRYNEQFF. In DNA, the CDR3 is TGTGCCAGCAGCTTGGAGTCGGGCCGCTACAATGAGCAGTTCTTC.

V is TRBV13 and J is TRBJ2-3, with TRBD1 as a possible D gene (5 bases). The CDR3 runs 14 residues. V gave up 3 bases and J gave up 3 bases, with 10 bases separating them. Looked up from germline, CDR1 is PRHDT and CDR2 is FYEKMQ (reference sequence). CDR3 amino acids: CASSFRDFTDTQYF. The CDR3 coding sequence is TGTGCCAGCAGCTTCAGGGATTTTACAGATACGCAGTATTTT.

The rearrangement joins TRBV5-1 to TRBJ2-2; TRBD1 or TRBD2 may be the D gene (5 bases each). The CDR3 spans 15 residues. Germline assignment: CDR1 SGHRS and CDR2 YFSETQ. Trimming took 4 bases from V and 8 from J, leaving 18 bases between them. CDR3 bases: TGCGCCAGCAGCCGCGAGGGCAGGGCAGGTGGGGAGCTGTTTTTT. This sequence encodes CASSREGRAGGELFF.

This chain connects TRBV28 to TRBJ2-3; 11 bases align to TRBD2. This CDR3 region has 17 residues. Trimming removed 0 bases from V and 0 bases from J; junction bases left unmatched: 2. The germline CDR1 and CDR2 sequences are MDHEN and SYDVKM. The CDR3 DNA reads TGTGCCAGCAGTTTATGGGGACTAGCGGACAGCACAGATACGCAGTATTTT. Amino acid sequence: CASSLWGLADSTDTQYF.

This chain connects TRBV6-5 to TRBJ1-2; D gene ambiguous. Germline V CDR1 and CDR2: MNHEY, SVGAGI. V lost 10 bases and J 6 bases, leaving 21 bases between the germline ends. CDR3 length: 14 residues. The CDR3, as DNA: TGTGCCATCTCCAGGACGGCTGGCTACGATGGCTACACCTTC. Translation gives CAISRTAGYDGYTF.

Details on this clone: Other DNA variants within this sample encode the same CDR3. The rearrangement joins TRBV19 to TRBJ2-3; the D is unclear. Trimming pared 1 base from V and 0 bases from J, leaving 5 bases between. CDR1 is LNHDA, CDR2 SQIVND, per germline (reference sequence). The CDR3 totals 14 residues. In nucleotides, the CDR3 is TGTGCCAGTAGTATAGGTCTTAGCACAGATACGCAGTATTTT. Translated: CASSIGLSTDTQYF.

The rearrangement uses TRBV6-6 and TRBJ2-2; 7 bases match TRBD2. Per the germline V gene, CDR1 is MNHNY and CDR2 is SVGAGI (reference sequence). The CDR3 has 15 residues. Trimming removed 6 bases from V and 3 bases from J; junction bases left unmatched: 7. The DNA of the CDR3 is TGTGCCAGCAGGGGAGGGGTGGGGCACACCGGGGAGCTGTTTTTT. Translating gives CASRGGVGHTGELFF.

This chain connects TRBV6-5 to TRBJ1-5; perhaps TRBD1 as D (6 bases). Trimming shortened V by 8 bases and J by 5 bases, and 13 bases separated the two germline ends. This CDR3 comprises 13 residues. Germline-derived CDR1 and CDR2 are MNHEY and SVGAGI. The CDR3 region is CASAQGFDQPQHF. The CDR3 DNA reads TGTGCCAGCGCACAGGGATTCGATCAGCCCCAGCATTTT.

This chain uses TRBV7-8 with TRBJ2-7; 8 bases align to TRBD1. V lost 4 bases, J lost 0 bases, and 5 bases stayed unmatched. The length of the CDR3 is 15 residues. Germline CDR1 is SGHVS and CDR2 is FQNEAQ. Written as DNA, the CDR3 is TGTGCCAGCAGCTCACACAGGGGGTACTCCTACGAGCAGTACTTC. Protein: CASSSHRGYSYEQYF.

The chain couples TRBV11-1 to TRBJ1-3; no clear D. V was pared by 4 bases and J by 0 bases, with 7 bases between. The CDR3 runs 14 residues. Germline CDR1 and CDR2: SGHAT and FQDESV (reference sequence). Here the CDR3 reads CASSWAASGNTIYF. CDR3 sequence (DNA): TGTGCCAGCAGCTGGGCGGCCTCTGGAAACACCATATATTTT.

The rearrangement uses TRBV24-1 and TRBJ2-3, with a possible D match to TRBD2 (5 bases). This CDR3 is 14 amino acids long. Germline V gene lookup returns CDR1 KGHDR and CDR2 SFDVKD. V lost 3 bases and J 1 base, leaving 7 bases between the germline ends. CDR3 sequence: CATSDVRGTDTQYF. The CDR3 DNA is TGTGCCACCAGTGATGTGCGGGGCACAGATACGCAGTATTTT.

This chain uses TRBV6-6 with TRBJ1-2, with unresolved D. Deletions cut 6 bases from V and 2 bases from J, with 16 bases between. Germline CDR1 and CDR2: MNHNY and SVGAGI (reference sequence). The CDR3 is 15 residues long. CDR3 protein: CASSRVPGGNYGYTF. The CDR3 coding sequence is TGTGCCAGCAGCCGCGTACCGGGCGGAAACTATGGCTACACCTTC.

The CDR3 loop is CAGSGALTTGELFF. CDR3 DNA: TGTGCCGGATCCGGGGCCCTGACCACCGGGGAGCTGTTTTTT. The rearrangement joins TRBV30 to TRBJ2-2; D could derive from TRBD1 or TRBD2 (5 bases each). The CDR3 totals 14 residues. V lost 8 bases and J 4 bases, leaving 17 bases between the germline ends. CDR1 GTSNPN and CDR2 SVGIG come from the germline V gene (reference sequence).